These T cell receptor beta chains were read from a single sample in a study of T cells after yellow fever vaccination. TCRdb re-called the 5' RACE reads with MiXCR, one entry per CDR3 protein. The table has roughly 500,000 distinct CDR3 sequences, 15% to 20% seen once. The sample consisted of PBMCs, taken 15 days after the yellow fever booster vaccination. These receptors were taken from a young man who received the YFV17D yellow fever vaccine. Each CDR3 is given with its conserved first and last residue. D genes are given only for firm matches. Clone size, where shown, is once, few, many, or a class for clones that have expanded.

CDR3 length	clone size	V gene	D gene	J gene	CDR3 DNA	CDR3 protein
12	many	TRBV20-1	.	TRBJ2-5	TGCAGTGCCTCGGAGGTCCAAGAGACCCAGTACTTC	CSASEVQETQYF
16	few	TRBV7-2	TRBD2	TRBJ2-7	TGTGCCAGCAGCTCCGGACTAGCGGGAGGGAGCTACGAGCAGTACTTC	CASSSGLAGGSYEQYF
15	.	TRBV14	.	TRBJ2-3	TGTGCCAGCAGCCAAGATCGGGGCATTTGGGGTACGCAGTATTTT	CASSQDRGIWGTQYF
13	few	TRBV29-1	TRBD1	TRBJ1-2	TGCAGCGTACAGGGGCCGAGGGGCTATGGCTACACCTTC	CSVQGPRGYGYTF
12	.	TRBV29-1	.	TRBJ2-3	TGCAGCGGGAAACGGGACACAGATACGCAGTATTTT	CSGKRDTDTQYF
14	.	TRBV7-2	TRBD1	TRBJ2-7	TGTGCCAGCAGCCGAGCCGCCGGGACAGGAGAGCAGTACTTC	CASSRAAGTGEQYF
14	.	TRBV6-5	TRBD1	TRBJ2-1	TGTGCCAGCAGTTTCAGGGGGACGAACAATGAGCAGTTCTTC	CASSFRGTNNEQFF
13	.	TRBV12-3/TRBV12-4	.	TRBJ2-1	TGTGCCAGCAGGAGGACAGTCTACAATGAGCAGTTCTTC	CASRRTVYNEQFF
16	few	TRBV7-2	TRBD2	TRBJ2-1	TGTGCCAGCAGCTTAAGGGCTAGCGGGCTCTACAATGAGCAGTTCTTC	CASSLRASGLYNEQFF
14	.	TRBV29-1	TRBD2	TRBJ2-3	TGCAGCGTCTGGACTAGCGGGGGCACAGATACGCAGTATTTT	CSVWTSGGTDTQYF
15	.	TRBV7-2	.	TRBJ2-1	TGTGCCAGCAGCCTTAGGTGGGACACCAACAATGAGCAGTTCTTC	CASSLRWDTNNEQFF
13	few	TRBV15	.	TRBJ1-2	TGTGCCACCAGCAGAGCAGGGAACTATGGCTACACCTTC	CATSRAGNYGYTF
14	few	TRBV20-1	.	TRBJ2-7	TGCAGTGCTAGAGAGCCACACCGATCCGGCGAGCAGTACTTC	CSAREPHRSGEQYF
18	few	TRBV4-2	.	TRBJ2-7	TGTGCCAGCAGCCAAGATCCTATGTATGGTAGCAGCTCCTACGAGCAGTACTTC	CASSQDPMYGSSSYEQYF
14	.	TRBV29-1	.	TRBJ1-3	TGCAGCGTTGCGTCGCAGGGTTCGGGAAACACCATATATTTT	CSVASQGSGNTIYF
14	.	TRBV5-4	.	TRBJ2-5	TGTGCCAGCGGCCGAGGGCAGGGACAAGAGACCTATTACTTC	CASGRGQGQETYYF
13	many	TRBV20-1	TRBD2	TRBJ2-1	TGCAGTCTCACTAGCGGGGTTTACAATGAGCAGTTCTTC	CSLTSGVYNEQFF
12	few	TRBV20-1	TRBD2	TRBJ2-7	TGCAGTGCCGAGCGGGAATCCTACGAGCAGTACTTC	CSAERESYEQYF
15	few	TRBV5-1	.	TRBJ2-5	TGCGCCAGCAGCTTGGCCGGGAAGTTCAGTTTGACCCAGTACTTC	CASSLAGKFSLTQYF
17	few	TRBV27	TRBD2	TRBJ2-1	TGTGCCAGCAGACCCCTCGTGGGTAGCGGGAGTTTGAATGAGCAGTTCTTC	CASRPLVGSGSLNEQFF
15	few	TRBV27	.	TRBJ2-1	TGTGCCAGCAGCGCACAAGCCGTAGGCTACAATGAGCAGTTCTTC	CASSAQAVGYNEQFF